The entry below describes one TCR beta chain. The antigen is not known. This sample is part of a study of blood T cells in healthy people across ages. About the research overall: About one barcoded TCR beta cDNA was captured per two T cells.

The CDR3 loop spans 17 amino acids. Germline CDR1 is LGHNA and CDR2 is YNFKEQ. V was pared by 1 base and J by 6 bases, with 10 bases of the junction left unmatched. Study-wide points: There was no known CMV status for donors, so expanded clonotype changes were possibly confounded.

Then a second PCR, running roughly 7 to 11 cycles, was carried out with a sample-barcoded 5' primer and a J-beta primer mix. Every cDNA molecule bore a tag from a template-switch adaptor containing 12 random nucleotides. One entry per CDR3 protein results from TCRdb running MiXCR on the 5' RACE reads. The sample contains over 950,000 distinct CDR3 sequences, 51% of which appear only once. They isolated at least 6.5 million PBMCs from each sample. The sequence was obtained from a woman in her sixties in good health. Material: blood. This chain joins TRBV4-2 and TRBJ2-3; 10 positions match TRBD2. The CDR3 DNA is TGTGCCAGCAGCCAAGCTTGGCCTAGCGGGAGAGTTGATACGCAGTATTTT. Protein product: CASSQAWPSGRVDTQYF.